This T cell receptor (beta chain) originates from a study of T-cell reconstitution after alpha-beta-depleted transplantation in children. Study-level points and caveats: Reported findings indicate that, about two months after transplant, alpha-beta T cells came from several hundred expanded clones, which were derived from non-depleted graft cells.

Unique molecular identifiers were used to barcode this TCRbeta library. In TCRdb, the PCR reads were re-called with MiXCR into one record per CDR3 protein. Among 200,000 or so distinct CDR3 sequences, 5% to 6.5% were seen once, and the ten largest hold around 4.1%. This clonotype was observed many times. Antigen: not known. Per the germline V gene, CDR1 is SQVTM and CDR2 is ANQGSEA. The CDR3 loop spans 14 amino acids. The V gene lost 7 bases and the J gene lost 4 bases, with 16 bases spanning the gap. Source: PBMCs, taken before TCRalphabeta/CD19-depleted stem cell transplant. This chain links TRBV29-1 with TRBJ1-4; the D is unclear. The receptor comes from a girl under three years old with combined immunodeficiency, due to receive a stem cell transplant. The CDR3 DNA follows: TGCAGCGCCTGGACCCCATATTATAATGAAAAACTGTTTTTT. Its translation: CSAWTPYYNEKLFF.